These T cell receptor beta chains were read from a single sample in a study of T cells in Graves' hyperthyroidism and ophthalmopathy. TCRdb called the multiplex PCR reads again in MiXCR, with one record for every CDR3 protein. In the table there are 340,000 or so distinct CDR3 sequences, roughly 18% of which are singletons. The specimen sequenced was blood. The receptor set was obtained from a woman aged 45-59 years with Graves' hyperthyroidism. CDR3s include the opening cysteine and the closing phenylalanine or tryptophan. A D gene is named only where the DNA matches it firmly. Rows give clone size only sometimes, using once, few, many, or a class for an expanded clone.

TGTGCCAGCAGTGAAACTAGATCTCTCTTCAATGAGCAGTTCTTC,CASSETRSLFNEQFF,15,TRBV2,TRBJ2-1,.,.
TGTGCCAGCAGTCCCTCTGGGGTCGCGAGGGGTACGCAGTATTTT,CASSPSGVARGTQYF,15,TRBV2,TRBJ2-3,.,many
TGTGCCAGCAAATTGGCAGAAGTCTACGAGCAGTACTTC,CASKLAEVYEQYF,13,TRBV6-2/TRBV6-3,TRBJ2-7,.,.
TGTGCCAGCAGCCAACAGGGGAACAATGAGCAGTTCTTC,CASSQQGNNEQFF,13,TRBV28,TRBJ2-1,TRBD1,.
TGCAGCGTTGGACCGAGCGTAGAGACCCAGTACTTC,CSVGPSVETQYF,12,TRBV29-1,TRBJ2-5,.,.
TGTGCCAGCAGTCGGGGGGGCCCAAGCACAGATACGCAGTATTTT,CASSRGGPSTDTQYF,15,TRBV7-3,TRBJ2-3,TRBD2,many
TGCGCCAGCAGCTTGGTAGGACTAGCGGGAGTCGGGGAGCTGTTTTTT,CASSLVGLAGVGELFF,16,TRBV5-1,TRBJ2-2,TRBD2,.
TGTGCCACCAGCGGGGGACTAGGGAACGAGCAGTTCTTC,CATSGGLGNEQFF,13,TRBV15,TRBJ2-1,TRBD2,.
TGTGCCAGCAGTGAAGGGACAGGGGTCGGAAAACTGTTTTTT,CASSEGTGVGKLFF,14,TRBV6-1,TRBJ1-4,TRBD1,.
TGTGCCAGCTCACCCGGGACTACCTCCTACGAGCAGTACTTC,CASSPGTTSYEQYF,14,TRBV18,TRBJ2-7,TRBD2,many
TGTGCCAGCAGCTTAGAGAGGGGGGACACCACTGCCTACGAGCAGTACTTC,CASSLERGDTTAYEQYF,17,TRBV7-8,TRBJ2-7,.,.
TGTGCCACCAGTGATGCCGGGACTAGCGGGGGCCTACAAGAGACCCAGTACTTC,CATSDAGTSGGLQETQYF,18,TRBV24-1,TRBJ2-5,TRBD2,many
TGCGCCAGCAGCCGGACAGGTACTATAAACACTGAAGCTTTCTTT,CASSRTGTINTEAFF,15,TRBV5-1,TRBJ1-1,TRBD1,many
TGTGCCAGCAGCTCAGGGACAGGGGGCTCCCAGCCCCAGCATTTT,CASSSGTGGSQPQHF,15,TRBV7-8,TRBJ1-5,TRBD1,few
TGTGCCAGCAGCTTTTACGGATTCAACACCGGGGAGCTGTTTTTT,CASSFYGFNTGELFF,15,TRBV5-6,TRBJ2-2,.,.
TGTGCCAGCAGTTTTGGACAGGGGGCTTTAGAGCAGTTCTTC,CASSFGQGALEQFF,14,TRBV12-3/TRBV12-4,TRBJ2-1,TRBD1,many
TGTGCCAGCAGTGAGCGACAGGGGGAGGTCGACGGCTACACCTTC,CASSERQGEVDGYTF,15,TRBV2,TRBJ1-2,TRBD1,few
TGTGCCAGCAGTCTCGACCCGAACACTGAAGCTTTCTTT,CASSLDPNTEAFF,13,TRBV6-1,TRBJ1-1,.,many
TGTGCCACCGGCTGGGGCCTGAGCTCCTACAATGAGCAGTTCTTC,CATGWGLSSYNEQFF,15,TRBV5-6,TRBJ2-1,.,few
TGTGCCAGCAGTGAAGCGGTACAGGCGGCAACTAATGAAAAACTGTTTTTT,CASSEAVQAATNEKLFF,17,TRBV6-1,TRBJ1-4,.,few
TGTGCCAGCAGTGGAGGAAAGGGAGTCTTACGAACAGATACGCAGTATTTT,CASSGGKGVLRTDTQYF,17,TRBV6-1,TRBJ2-3,.,.
TGTGCCAGCAGACCAACTAGCGGGGGGGCCATTGAGCAGTTCTTC,CASRPTSGGAIEQFF,15,TRBV12-3/TRBV12-4,TRBJ2-1,TRBD2,many